What follows is one TCR beta chain and its context. It lacks a known antigen. The input lacks base qualities; no much larger clone sits a single base away. The sample originates from a study of fetal regulatory T cell absence and autoimmunity (dated by TCRdb to about 2017). For the wider study: Exocrine pancreas autoimmunity was observed in the IPEX patients in the absence of clinical diabetes.

Genomic DNA obtained from frozen pancreas tissue was processed for repertoire sequencing. The DNeasy Blood and Tissue Kit was used to extract about 2-3.3 ug of genomic DNA from either umbilical cord blood or frozen pancreas. TCRbeta CDR3 regions were amplified and barcoded by two-step multiplex PCR on the immunoSEQ human TCRbeta survey platform. Libraries were sequenced on Illumina instruments, with IgH sequenced in parallel from the same samples. As for the original processing: Raw reads were filtered against IMGT V, D, J definitions and binned by a nearest-neighbor algorithm to remove PCR and sequencing errors. A clone was defined by an identical nucleotide sequence, and differential abundance between tissues was tested with a Fisher exact test for each clone at a pFDR threshold of p<0.01. Clones with frequencies too low for statistical inference were excluded by a minimum inclusion filter of 10 in either sample. The immunoSEQ Analyzer was used for pairwise clonal comparisons, while IMGT tools were used to assess gene family usage. Drawn from immuneACCESS, this table holds only the in-frame rearrangements with V and J called that TCRdb kept. Clones are partly lost; checked studies trace under half to an unresolved V gene and leave the rest unexplained. That table furnishes V, J and clone size, whereas the DNA furnished D and trimming. The sample has 85,000 to 100,000 clones on record, around 72% of them singletons. Roughly 2% of the sample is held by the ten biggest clonotypes.

The study at large found these results: TRB gene family usage was found to be broadly similar between cord blood and pancreas and to resemble published neonatal and adult repertoires. Compared with cord blood, the pancreas TCR compartment showed significant oligoclonal enrichment, and some top clones were enriched more than 100-fold. The oligoclonal enrichment was taken as support for antigen-driven autoimmunity in the pancreas before birth in IPEX syndrome.

CDR1 and CDR2, per the germline V gene, are KGHSH and LQKENI. The CDR3 contains 13 residues, cysteine and phenylalanine counted. Only the CDR3 portion is preserved as DNA: 39 bases, with reading frame beginning at the first base. V was cut back by 3 bases and J by 8 bases, leaving a gap of 13 bases between them. Sequencing was performed on pancreas tissue. Recombination joined TRBV18 with TRBJ1-2; the D gene assignment is ambiguous. The source of this sequence is a male donor with IPEX syndrome. Read as DNA, the sequence is TGTGCCAGCTCACCTCAGAATCAGCCGGGCTACACCTTC. Its protein reads: CASSPQNQPGYTF.